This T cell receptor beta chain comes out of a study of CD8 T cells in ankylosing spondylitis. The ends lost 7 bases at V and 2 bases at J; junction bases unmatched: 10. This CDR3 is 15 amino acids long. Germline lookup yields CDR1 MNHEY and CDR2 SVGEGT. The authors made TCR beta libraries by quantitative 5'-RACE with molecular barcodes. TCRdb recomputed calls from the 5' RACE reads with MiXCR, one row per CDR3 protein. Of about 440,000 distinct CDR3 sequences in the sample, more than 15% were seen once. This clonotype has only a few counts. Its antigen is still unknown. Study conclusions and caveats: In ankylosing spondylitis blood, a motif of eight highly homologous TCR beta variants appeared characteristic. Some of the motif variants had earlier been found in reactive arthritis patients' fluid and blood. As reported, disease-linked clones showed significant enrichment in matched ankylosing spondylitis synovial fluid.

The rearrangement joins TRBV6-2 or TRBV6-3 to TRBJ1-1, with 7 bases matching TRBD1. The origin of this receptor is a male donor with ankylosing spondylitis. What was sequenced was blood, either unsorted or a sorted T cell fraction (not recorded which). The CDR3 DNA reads TGTGCCAGCATGGAGGGGGCTATGGGAAACACTGAAGCTTTCTTT. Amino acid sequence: CASMEGAMGNTEAFF.